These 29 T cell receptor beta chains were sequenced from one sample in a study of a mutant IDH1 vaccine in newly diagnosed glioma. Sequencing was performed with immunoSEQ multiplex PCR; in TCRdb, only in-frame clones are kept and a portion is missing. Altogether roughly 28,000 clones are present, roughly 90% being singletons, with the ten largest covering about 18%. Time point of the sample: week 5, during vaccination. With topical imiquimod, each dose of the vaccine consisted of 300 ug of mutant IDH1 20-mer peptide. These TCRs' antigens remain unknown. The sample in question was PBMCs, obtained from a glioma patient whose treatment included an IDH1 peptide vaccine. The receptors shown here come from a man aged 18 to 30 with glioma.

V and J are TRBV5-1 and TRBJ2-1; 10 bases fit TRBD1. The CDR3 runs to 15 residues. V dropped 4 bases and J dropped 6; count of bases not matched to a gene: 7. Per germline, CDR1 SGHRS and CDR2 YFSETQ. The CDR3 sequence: CASSHRDRGTNEQFF. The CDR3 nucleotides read TGCGCCAGCAGCCACCGGGACAGGGGTACCAATGAGCAGTTCTTC.

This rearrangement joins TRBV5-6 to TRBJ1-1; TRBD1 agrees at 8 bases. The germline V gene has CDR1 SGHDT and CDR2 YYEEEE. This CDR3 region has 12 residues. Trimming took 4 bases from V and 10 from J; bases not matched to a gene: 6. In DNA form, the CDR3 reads TGTGCCAGCAGCGGTTCACAGGGGGGAGCTTTCTTT. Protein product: CASSGSQGGAFF.

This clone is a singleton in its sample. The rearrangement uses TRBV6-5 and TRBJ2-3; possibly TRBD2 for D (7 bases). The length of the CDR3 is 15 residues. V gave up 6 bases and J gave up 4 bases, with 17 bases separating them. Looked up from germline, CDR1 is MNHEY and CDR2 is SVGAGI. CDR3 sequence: CASSLGLPGADTQYF. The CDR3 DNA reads TGTGCCAGCAGCCTGGGACTACCAGGGGCAGATACGCAGTATTTT.

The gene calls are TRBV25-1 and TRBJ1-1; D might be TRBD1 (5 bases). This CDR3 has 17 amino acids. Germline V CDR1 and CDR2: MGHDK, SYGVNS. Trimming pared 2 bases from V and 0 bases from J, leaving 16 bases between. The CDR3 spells CASSEGVGTLLNTEAFF. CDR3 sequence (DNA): TGTGCCAGCAGTGAAGGGGTAGGGACCCTCTTGAACACTGAAGCTTTCTTT. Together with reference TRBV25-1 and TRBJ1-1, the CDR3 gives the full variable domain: EADIYQTPRYLVIGTGKKITLECSQTMGHDKMYWYQQDPGMELHLIHYSYGVNSTEKGDLSSESTVSRIRTEHFPLTLESARPSHTSQYLCASSEGVGTLLNTEAFFGQGTRLTVV.

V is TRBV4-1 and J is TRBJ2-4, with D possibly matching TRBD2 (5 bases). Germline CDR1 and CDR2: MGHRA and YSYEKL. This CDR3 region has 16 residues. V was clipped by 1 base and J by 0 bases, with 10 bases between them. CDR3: CASSQATGKAKNIQYF. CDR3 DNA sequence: TGCGCCAGCAGCCAAGCGACCGGGAAAGCCAAAAACATTCAGTACTTC.

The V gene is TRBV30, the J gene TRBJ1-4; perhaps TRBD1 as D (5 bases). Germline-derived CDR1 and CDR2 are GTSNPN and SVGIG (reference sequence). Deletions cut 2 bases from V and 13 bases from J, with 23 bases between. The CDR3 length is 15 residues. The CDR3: CAWSPPGGAAVRLFF. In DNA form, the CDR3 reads TGTGCCTGGAGTCCCCCTGGAGGGGCCGCCGTTAGACTGTTTTTT.

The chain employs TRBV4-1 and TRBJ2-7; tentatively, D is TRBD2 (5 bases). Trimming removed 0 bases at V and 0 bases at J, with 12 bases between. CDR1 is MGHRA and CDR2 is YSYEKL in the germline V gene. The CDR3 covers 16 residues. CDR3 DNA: TGCGCCAGCAGCCAAGACCCCCGGGGTTCCTCCTACGAGCAGTACTTC. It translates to CASSQDPRGSSYEQYF.

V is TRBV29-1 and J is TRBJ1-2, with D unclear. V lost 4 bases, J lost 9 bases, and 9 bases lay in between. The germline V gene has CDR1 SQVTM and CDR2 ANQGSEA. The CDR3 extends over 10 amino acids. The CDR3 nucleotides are TGCAGCGTTGGAGACGAGAGCTACACCTTC. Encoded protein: CSVGDESYTF.

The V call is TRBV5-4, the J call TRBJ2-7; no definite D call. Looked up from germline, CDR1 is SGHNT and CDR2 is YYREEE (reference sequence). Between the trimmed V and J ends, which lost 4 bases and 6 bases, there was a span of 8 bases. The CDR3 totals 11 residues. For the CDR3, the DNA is TGTGCCAGCAGCGTACAGTCCGAGCAGTACTTC. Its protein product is CASSVQSEQYF. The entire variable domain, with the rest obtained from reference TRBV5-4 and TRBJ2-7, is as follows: ETGVTQSPTHLIKTRGQQVTLRCSSQSGHNTVSWYQQALGQGPQFIFQYYREEENGRGNFPPRFSGLQFPNYSSELNVNALELDDSALYLCASSVQSEQYFGPGTRLTVT.

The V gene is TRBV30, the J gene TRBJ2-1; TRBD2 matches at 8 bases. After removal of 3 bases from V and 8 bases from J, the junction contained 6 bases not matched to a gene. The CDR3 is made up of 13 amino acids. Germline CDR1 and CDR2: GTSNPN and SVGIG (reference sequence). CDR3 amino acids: CAWSDGTRDEQFF. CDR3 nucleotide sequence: TGTGCCTGGAGCGACGGGACTAGGGATGAGCAGTTCTTC.

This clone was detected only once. CDR3 coding DNA: TGTGCCAGCAGTGAAGCGGGTCCCCCGGGGGATACGCAGTATTTT. The encoded protein is CASSEAGPPGDTQYF. The rearrangement joins TRBV2 to TRBJ2-3; D may be TRBD2 (5 bases). The V gene lost 0 bases and the J gene lost 6 bases, with 13 bases spanning the gap. The CDR3 is 15 residues long. Germline lookup yields CDR1 SNHLY and CDR2 FYNNEI.

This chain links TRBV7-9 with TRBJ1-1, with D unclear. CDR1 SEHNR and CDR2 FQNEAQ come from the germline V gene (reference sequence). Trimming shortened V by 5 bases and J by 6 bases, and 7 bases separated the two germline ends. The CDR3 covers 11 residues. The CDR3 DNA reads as TGTGCCAGCAGCAGTCGGGCTGAAGCTTTCTTT. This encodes CASSSRAEAFF.

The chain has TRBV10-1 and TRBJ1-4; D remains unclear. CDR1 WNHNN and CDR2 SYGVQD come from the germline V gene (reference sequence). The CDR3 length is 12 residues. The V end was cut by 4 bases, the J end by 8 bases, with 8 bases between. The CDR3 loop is CASSAVNEKLFF. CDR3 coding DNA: TGCGCCAGCAGTGCGGTAAACGAAAAACTGTTTTTT.

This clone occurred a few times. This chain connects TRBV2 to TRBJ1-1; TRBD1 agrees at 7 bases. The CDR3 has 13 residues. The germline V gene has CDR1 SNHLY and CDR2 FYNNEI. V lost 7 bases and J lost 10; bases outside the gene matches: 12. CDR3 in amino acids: CASKGKDRAGAFF. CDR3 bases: TGTGCCAGCAAAGGGAAAGACAGGGCTGGAGCTTTCTTT.

CDR3 loop: CASSPSGQGVREQYF. The CDR3 DNA follows: TGTGCCAGCAGCCCCTCAGGACAGGGGGTTAGGGAGCAGTACTTC. The chain employs TRBV28 and TRBJ2-7; TRBD1 aligns across 10 bases. Trimming took 6 bases from V and 7 from J; bases not matched to a gene: 12. The germline V gene encodes CDR1 MDHEN and CDR2 SYDVKM. There are 15 residues in the CDR3.

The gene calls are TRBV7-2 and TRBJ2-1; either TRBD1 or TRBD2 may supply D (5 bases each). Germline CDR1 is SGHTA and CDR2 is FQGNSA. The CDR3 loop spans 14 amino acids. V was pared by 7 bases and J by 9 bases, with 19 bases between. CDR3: CASTPTRMGVEQFF. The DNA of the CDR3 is TGTGCCAGCACCCCGACCCGCATGGGGGTTGAGCAGTTCTTC. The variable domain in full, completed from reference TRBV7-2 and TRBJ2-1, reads GAGVSQSPSNKVTEKGKDVELRCDPISGHTALYWYRQSLGQGLEFLIYFQGNSAPDKSGLPSDRFSAERTGGSVSTLTIQRTQQEDSAVYLCASTPTRMGVEQFFGPGTRLTVL.

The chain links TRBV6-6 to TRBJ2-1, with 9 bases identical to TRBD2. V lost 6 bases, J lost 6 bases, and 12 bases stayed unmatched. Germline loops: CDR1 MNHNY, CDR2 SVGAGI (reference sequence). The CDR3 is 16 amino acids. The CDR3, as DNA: TGTGCCAGCAGCAACCCCCTAGCGGGGAGGGGCAATGAGCAGTTCTTC. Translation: CASSNPLAGRGNEQFF.

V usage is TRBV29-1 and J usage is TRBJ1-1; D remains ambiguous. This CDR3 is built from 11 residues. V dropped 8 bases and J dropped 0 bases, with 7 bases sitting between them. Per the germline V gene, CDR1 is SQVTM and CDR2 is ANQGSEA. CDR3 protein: CSLWMNTEAFF. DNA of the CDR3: TGCAGCCTTTGGATGAACACTGAAGCTTTCTTT.

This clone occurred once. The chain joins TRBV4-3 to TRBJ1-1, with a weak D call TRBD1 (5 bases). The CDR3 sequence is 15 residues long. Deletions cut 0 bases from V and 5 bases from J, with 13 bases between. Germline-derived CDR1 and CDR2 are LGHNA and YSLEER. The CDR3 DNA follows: TGCGCCAGCAGCCAAGAGGATAGGGACGGGACTGAAGCTTTCTTT. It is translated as CASSQEDRDGTEAFF.

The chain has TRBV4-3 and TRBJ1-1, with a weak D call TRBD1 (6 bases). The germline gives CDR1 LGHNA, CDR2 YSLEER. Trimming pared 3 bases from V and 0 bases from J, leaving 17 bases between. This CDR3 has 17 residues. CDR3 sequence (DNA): TGCGCCAGCAGCCAGAGGGACAACGTTTACATGAACACTGAAGCTTTCTTT. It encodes CASSQRDNVYMNTEAFF.

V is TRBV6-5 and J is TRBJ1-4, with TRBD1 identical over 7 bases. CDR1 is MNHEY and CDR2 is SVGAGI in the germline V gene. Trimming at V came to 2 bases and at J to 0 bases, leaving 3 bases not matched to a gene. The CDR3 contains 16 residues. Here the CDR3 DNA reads TGTGCCAGCAGTTACATTACAGGGGCAACTAATGAAAAACTGTTTTTT. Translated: CASSYITGATNEKLFF.

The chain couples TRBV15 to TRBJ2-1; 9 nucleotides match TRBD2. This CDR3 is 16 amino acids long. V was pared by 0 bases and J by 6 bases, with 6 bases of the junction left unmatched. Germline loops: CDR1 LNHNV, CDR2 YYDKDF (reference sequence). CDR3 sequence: CATSRDRASGINEQFF. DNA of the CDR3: TGTGCCACCAGCAGAGATAGGGCTAGCGGGATCAATGAGCAGTTCTTC.

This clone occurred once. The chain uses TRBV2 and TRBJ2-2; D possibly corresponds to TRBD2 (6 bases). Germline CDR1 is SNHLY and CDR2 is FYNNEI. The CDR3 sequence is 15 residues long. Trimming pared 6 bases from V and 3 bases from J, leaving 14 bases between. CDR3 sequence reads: CASREGRTDTGELFF. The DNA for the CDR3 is TGTGCCAGCAGGGAGGGCCGTACGGACACCGGGGAGCTGTTTTTT.

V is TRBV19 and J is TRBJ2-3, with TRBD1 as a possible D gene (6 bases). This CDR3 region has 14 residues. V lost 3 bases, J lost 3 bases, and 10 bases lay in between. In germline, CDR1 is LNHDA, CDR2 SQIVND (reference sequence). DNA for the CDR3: TGTGCCAGTAGTATCGGACAGCCTACAGATACGCAGTATTTT. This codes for CASSIGQPTDTQYF. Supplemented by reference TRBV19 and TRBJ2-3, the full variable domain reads DGGITQSPKYLFRKEGQNVTLSCEQNLNHDAMYWYRQDPGQGLRLIYYSQIVNDFQKGDIAEGYSVSREKKESFPLTVTSAQKNPTAFYLCASSIGQPTDTQYFGPGTRLTVL.

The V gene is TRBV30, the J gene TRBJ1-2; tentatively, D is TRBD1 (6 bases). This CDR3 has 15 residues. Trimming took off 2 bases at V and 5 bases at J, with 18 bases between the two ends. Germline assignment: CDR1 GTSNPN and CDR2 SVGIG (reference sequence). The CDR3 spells CAWSITGIGGYGYTF. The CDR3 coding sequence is TGTGCCTGGAGTATTACAGGGATTGGAGGGTATGGCTACACCTTC.

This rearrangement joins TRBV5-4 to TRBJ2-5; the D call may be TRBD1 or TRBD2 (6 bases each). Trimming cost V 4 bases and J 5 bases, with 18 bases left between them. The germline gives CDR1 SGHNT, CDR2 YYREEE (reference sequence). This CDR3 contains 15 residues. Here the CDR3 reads CASSRALEGGETQYF. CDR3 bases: TGTGCCAGCAGCCGAGCGTTGGAAGGGGGGGAGACCCAGTACTTC. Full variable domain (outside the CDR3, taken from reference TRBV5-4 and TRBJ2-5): ETGVTQSPTHLIKTRGQQVTLRCSSQSGHNTVSWYQQALGQGPQFIFQYYREEENGRGNFPPRFSGLQFPNYSSELNVNALELDDSALYLCASSRALEGGETQYFGPGTRLLVL.

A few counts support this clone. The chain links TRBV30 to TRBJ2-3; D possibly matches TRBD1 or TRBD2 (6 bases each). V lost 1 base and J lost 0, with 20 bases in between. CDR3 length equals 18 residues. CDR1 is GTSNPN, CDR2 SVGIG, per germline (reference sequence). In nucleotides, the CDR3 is TGTGCCTGGAGTGATGGGGGGTCCGGGGGACATAGCACAGATACGCAGTATTTT. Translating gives CAWSDGGSGGHSTDTQYF.

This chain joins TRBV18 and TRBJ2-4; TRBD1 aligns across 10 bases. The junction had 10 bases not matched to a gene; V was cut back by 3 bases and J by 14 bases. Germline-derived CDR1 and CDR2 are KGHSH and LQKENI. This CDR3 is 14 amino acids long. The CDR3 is CASSPTGQGVNKYF. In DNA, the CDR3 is TGTGCCAGCTCACCTACCGGACAGGGGGTAAATAAGTACTTC. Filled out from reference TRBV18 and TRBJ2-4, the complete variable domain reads NAGVMQNPRHLVRRRGQEARLRCSPMKGHSHVYWYRQLPEEGLKFMVYLQKENIIDESGMPKERFSAEFPKEGPSILRIQQVVRGDSAAYFCASSPTGQGVNKYFGAGTRLSVL.

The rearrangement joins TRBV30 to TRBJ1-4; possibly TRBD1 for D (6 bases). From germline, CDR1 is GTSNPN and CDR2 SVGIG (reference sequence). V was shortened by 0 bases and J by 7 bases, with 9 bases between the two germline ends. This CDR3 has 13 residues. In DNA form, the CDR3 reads TGTGCCTGGAGTGTACAGGGCGGTGAAAAACTGTTTTTT. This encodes CAWSVQGGEKLFF.